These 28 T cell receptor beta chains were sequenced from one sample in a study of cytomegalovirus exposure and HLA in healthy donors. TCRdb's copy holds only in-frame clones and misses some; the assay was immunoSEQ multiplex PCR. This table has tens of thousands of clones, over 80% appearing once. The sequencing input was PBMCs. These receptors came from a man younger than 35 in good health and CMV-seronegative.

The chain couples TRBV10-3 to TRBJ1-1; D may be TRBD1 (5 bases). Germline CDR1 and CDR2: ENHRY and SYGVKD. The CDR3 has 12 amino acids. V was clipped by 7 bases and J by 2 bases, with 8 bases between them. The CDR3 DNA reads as TGTGCCATCATGCGGGGCAACACTGAAGCTTTCTTT. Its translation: CAIMRGNTEAFF.

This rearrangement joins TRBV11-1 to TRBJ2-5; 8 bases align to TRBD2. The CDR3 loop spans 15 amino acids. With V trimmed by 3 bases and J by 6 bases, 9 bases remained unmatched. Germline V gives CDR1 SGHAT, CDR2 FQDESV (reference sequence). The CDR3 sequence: CASSFSGVSIKTQYF. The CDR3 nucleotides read TGTGCCAGCAGCTTTAGCGGGGTGTCTATTAAGACCCAGTACTTC.

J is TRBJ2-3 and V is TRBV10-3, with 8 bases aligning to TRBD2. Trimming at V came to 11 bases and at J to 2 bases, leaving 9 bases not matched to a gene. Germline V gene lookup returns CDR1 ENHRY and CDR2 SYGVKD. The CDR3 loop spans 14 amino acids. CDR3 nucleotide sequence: TGTGCCGGCGCCACGGGAGGGAACACAGATACGCAGTATTTT. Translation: CAGATGGNTDTQYF.

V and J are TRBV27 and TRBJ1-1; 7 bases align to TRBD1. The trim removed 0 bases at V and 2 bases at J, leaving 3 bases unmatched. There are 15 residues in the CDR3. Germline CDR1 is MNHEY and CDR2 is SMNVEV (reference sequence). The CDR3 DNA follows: TGTGCCAGCAGTTTATCTAACAGGGGAAACACTGAAGCTTTCTTT. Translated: CASSLSNRGNTEAFF.

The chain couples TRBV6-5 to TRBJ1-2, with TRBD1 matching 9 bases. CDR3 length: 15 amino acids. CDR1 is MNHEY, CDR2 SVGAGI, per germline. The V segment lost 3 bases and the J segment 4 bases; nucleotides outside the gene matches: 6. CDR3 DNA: TGTGCCAGCAGTTATTCCACAGGGGGCTCCTATGGCTACACCTTC. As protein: CASSYSTGGSYGYTF.

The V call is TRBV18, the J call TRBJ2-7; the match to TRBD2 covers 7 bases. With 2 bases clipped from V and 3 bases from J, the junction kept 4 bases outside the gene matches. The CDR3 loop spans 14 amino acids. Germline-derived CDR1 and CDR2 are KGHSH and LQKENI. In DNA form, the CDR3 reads TGTGCCAGCTCACCAGATTTAGCGGGCTACGAGCAGTACTTC. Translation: CASSPDLAGYEQYF.

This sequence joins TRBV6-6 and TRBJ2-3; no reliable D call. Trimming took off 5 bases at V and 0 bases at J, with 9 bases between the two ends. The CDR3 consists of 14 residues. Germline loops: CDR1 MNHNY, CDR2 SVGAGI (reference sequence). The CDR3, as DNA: TGTGCCAGCAGTGACGTGAGGAGCACAGATACGCAGTATTTT. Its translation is CASSDVRSTDTQYF.

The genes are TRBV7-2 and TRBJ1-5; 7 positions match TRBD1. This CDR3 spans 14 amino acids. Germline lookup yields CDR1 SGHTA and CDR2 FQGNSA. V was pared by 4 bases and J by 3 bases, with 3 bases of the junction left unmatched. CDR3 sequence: CASSWDSLNQPQHF. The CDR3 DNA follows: TGTGCCAGCAGCTGGGACAGCCTCAATCAGCCCCAGCATTTT. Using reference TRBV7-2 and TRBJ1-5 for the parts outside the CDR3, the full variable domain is GAGVSQSPSNKVTEKGKDVELRCDPISGHTALYWYRQSLGQGLEFLIYFQGNSAPDKSGLPSDRFSAERTGGSVSTLTIQRTQQEDSAVYLCASSWDSLNQPQHFGDGTRLSIL.

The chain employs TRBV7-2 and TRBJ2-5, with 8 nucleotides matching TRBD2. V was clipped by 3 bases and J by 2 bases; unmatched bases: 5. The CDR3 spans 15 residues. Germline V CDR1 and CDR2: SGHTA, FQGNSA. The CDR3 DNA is TGTGCCAGCAGCTTTGGGGTAGCGGGGCAAGAGACCCAGTACTTC. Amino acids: CASSFGVAGQETQYF.

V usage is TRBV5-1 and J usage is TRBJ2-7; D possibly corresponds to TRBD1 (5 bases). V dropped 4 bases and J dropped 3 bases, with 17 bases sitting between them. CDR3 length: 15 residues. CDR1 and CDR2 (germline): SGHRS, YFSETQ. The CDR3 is CASSIDRPVGYEQYF. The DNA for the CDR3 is TGCGCCAGCAGCATCGACAGACCCGTGGGCTACGAGCAGTACTTC. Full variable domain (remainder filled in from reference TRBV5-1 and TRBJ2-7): KAGVTQTPRYLIKTRGQQVTLSCSPISGHRSVSWYQQTPGQGLQFLFEYFSETQRNKGNFPGRFSGRQFSNSRSEMNVSTLELGDSALYLCASSIDRPVGYEQYFGPGTRLTVT.

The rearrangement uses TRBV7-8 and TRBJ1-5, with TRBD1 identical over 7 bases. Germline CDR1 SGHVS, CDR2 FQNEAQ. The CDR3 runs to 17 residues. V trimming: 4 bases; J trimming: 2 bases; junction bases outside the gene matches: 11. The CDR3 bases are TGTGCCAGCAGCTCACATCTACGACAGGGCGGCAATCAGCCCCAGCATTTT. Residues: CASSSHLRQGGNQPQHF.

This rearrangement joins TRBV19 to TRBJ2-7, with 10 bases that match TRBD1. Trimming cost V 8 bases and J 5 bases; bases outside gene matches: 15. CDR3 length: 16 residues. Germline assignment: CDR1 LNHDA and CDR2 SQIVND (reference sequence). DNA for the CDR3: TGTGCCAGTCAAAATAGGGCGGGACAGGGGAGGAACGAGCAGTACTTC. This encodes CASQNRAGQGRNEQYF.

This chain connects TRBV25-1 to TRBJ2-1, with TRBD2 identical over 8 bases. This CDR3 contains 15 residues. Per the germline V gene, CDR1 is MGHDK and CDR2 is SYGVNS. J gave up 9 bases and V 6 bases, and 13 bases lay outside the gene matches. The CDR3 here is CASRKPGTSRGEQFF. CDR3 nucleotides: TGTGCCAGCAGAAAGCCCGGGACTAGTAGGGGTGAGCAGTTCTTC.

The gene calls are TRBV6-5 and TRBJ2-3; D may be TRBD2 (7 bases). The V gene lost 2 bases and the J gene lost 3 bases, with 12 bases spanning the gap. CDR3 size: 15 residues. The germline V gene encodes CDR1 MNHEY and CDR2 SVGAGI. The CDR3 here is CASSYVRGGTDTQYF. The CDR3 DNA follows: TGTGCCAGCAGTTACGTGAGGGGGGGAACAGATACGCAGTATTTT.

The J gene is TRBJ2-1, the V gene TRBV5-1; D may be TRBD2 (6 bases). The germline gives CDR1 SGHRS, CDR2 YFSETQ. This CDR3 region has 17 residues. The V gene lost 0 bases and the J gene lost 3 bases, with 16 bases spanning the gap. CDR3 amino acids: CASSLGSAEGDYNEQFF. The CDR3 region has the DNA TGCGCCAGCAGCTTGGGTTCGGCGGAGGGAGACTACAATGAGCAGTTCTTC.

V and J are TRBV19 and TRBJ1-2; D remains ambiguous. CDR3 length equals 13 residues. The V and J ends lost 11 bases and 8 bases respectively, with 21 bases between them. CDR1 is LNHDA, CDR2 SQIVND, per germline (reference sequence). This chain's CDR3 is CALRSPQSGGYTF. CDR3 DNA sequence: TGTGCCCTTCGATCGCCCCAATCGGGAGGCTACACCTTC.

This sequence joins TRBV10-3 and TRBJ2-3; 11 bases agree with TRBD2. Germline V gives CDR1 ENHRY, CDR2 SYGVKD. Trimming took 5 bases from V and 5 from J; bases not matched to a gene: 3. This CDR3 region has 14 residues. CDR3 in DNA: TGTGCCATCAGTTTAGGACTAGCGGGAGATACGCAGTATTTT. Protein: CAISLGLAGDTQYF.

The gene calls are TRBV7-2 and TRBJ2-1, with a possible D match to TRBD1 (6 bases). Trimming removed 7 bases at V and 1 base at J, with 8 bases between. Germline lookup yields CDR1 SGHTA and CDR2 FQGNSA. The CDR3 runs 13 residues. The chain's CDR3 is CASKRGSYNEQFF. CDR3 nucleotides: TGTGCCAGCAAGAGGGGGTCCTACAATGAGCAGTTCTTC.

Here the CDR3 reads CASSAADSPYEQYF. CDR3 sequence (DNA): TGTGCCAGCAGCGCCGCCGACAGCCCCTACGAGCAGTACTTC. The chain is built from TRBV9 and TRBJ2-7; tentative D call: TRBD1 (5 bases). CDR1 and CDR2 from the germline V gene are SGDLS and YYNGEE. V gave up 3 bases and J gave up 2 bases, with 12 bases separating them. This CDR3 comprises 14 residues.

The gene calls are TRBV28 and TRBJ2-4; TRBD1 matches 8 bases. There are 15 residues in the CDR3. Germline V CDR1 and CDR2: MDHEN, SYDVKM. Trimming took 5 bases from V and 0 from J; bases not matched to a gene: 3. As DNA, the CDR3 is TGTGCCAGCAGTCCGACAGGGGTAGCCAAAAACATTCAGTACTTC. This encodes CASSPTGVAKNIQYF.

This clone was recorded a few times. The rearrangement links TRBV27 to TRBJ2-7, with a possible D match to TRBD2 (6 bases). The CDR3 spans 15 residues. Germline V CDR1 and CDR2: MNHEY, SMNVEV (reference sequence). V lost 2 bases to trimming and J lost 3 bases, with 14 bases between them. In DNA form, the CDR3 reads TGTGCCAGCAGTTTAAGGAGGGTAGCCCACTACGAGCAGTACTTC. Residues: CASSLRRVAHYEQYF.

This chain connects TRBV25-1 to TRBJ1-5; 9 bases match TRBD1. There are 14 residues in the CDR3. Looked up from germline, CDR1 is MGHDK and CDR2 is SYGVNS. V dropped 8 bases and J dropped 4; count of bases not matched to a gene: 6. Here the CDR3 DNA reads TGTGCCAGCGAGGGACAGGGCCAAAATCAGCCCCAGCATTTT. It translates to CASEGQGQNQPQHF.

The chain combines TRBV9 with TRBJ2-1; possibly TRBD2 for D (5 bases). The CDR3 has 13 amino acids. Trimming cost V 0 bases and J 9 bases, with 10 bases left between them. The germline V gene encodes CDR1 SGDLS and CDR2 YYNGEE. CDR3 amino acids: CASSVEWAGEQFF. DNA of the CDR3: TGTGCCAGCAGCGTAGAGTGGGCGGGTGAGCAGTTCTTC.

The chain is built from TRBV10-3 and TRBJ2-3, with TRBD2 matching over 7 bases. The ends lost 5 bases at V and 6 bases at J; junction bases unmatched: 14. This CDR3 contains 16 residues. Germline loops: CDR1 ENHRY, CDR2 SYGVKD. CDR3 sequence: CAISFQTSANGDTQYF. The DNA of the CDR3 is TGTGCCATCAGTTTTCAAACTAGCGCCAACGGGGATACGCAGTATTTT.

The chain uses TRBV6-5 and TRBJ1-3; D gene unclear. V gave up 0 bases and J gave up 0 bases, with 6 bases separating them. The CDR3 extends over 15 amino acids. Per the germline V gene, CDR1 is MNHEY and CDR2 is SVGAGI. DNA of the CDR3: TGTGCCAGCAGTTACTCCCCAGGCTCTGGAAACACCATATATTTT. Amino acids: CASSYSPGSGNTIYF.

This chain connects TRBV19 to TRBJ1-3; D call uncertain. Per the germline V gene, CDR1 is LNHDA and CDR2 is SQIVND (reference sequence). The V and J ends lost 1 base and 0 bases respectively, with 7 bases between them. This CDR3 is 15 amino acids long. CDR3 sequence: CASSIAGDSGNTIYF. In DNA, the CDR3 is TGTGCCAGTAGTATAGCGGGAGACTCTGGAAACACCATATATTTT.

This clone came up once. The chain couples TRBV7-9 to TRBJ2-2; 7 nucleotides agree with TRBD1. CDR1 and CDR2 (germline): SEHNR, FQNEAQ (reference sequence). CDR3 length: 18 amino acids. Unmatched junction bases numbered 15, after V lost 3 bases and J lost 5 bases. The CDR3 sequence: CASSFPLQGKRVTGELFF. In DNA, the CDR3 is TGTGCCAGCAGCTTCCCGTTACAGGGGAAAAGGGTGACCGGGGAGCTGTTTTTT.

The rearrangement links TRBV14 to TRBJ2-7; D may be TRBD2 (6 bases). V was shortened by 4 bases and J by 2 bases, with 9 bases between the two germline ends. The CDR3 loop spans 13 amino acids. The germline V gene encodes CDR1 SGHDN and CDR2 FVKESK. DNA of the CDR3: TGTGCCAGCAGCCGGCCGGGAGCCTACGAGCAGTACTTC. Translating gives CASSRPGAYEQYF.